The source of this T cell receptor beta chain is a study of shared clonotypes between healthy human individuals. Study as a whole: Used for every donor were three CD4 naive, three CD4 memory, two CD8 naive and one CD8 memory plate.

Germline lookup yields CDR1 SGHDN and CDR2 FVKESK. The CDR3 runs to 14 residues. The V end was cut by 0 bases, the J end by 4 bases, with 9 bases between. This clone appeared a few times. This same CDR3 is encoded by further DNA sequences in the sample. The protocol was immunoSEQ multiplex PCR, while the TCRdb copy is restricted to in-frame clones and leaves out a portion. The sample includes approximately 1,000,000 clones, around 78% of them seen just once. Sequencing was done on a sample of memory CD4+ T cells from PBMCs. Indicated subset: CD45RA-negative fraction. This sequence joins TRBV14 and TRBJ1-1; no reliable D call. The clonotype was recovered from a man between 18 and 29 years old in good health. Some clones in this sample may be carry-over from other donors' samples. The CDR3 sequence: CASSQDLMGTEAFF. The CDR3 coding sequence is TGTGCCAGCAGCCAAGACCTCATGGGCACTGAAGCTTTCTTT.